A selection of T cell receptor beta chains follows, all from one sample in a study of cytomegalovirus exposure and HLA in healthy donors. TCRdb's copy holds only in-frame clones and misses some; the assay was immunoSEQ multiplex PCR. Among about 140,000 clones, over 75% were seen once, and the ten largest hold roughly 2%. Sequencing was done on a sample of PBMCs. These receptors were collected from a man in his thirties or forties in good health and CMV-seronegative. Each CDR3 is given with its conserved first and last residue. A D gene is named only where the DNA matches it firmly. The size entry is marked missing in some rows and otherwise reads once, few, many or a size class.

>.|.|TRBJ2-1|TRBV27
TGTGCCAGCTGGGTTCGGGGTAATGACAATGAGCAGTTCTTC
CASWVRGNDNEQFF
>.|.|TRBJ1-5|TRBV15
TGTGCCACCAGCAGAAGGACAGTTGGTCAGCCCCAGCATTTT
CATSRRTVGQPQHF
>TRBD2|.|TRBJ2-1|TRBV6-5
TGTGCCAGCAGCAAGACTAGCGGGGAACACAATGAGCAGTTCTTC
CASSKTSGEHNEQFF
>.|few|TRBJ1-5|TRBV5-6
TGTGCCAGCAGCTTGTACGACAGATTAAATCAGCCCCAGCATTTT
CASSLYDRLNQPQHF
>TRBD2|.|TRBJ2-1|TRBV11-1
TGTGCCAGCAGCTTACAAGCGGGAGGCGTTAGTGAGCAGTTCTTC
CASSLQAGGVSEQFF
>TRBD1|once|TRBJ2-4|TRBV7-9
TGTGCCAGCAGCAGGGACAGCTCTGTAGCCAAAAACATTCAGTACTTC
CASSRDSSVAKNIQYF
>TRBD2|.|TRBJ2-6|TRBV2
TGTGCCAGCAGTGGCGGACTAGCGGGGATCTCTGGGGCCAACGTCCTGACTTTC
CASSGGLAGISGANVLTF
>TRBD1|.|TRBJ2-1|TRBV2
TGTGCCAGCACCCTGGACAGGGGGGCCGGGGGCAATGAGCAGTTCTTC
CASTLDRGAGGNEQFF
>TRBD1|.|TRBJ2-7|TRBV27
TGTGCCAGCAGTTTATCGTTTTCGGGGACAGGGACCCACGAGCAGTACTTC
CASSLSFSGTGTHEQYF
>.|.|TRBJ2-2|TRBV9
TGTGCCAGCAGCCAATGGGGGCCTACGAACACCGGGGAGCTGTTTTTT
CASSQWGPTNTGELFF
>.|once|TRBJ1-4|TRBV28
TGTGCCAGCACGCTTGGGCGACAGGCGCCCAAACTGTTTTTT
CASTLGRQAPKLFF
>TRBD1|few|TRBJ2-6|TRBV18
TGTGCCAGCTCACCAGGGACAGGGGGCACTGGGGCCAACGTCCTGACTTTC
CASSPGTGGTGANVLTF
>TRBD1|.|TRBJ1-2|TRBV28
TGTGCCAGCAGTTCGGGACAGGACTATGGCTACACCTTC
CASSSGQDYGYTF
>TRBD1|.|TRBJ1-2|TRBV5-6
TGTGCCAGCAGCTCCGGACAGGGGGCGCCTGGCTACACCTTC
CASSSGQGAPGYTF
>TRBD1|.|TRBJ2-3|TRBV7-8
TGTGCCAGCAGCTTAGCTACAGGACAGGGATTTTTTAGCGATACGCAGTATTTT
CASSLATGQGFFSDTQYF
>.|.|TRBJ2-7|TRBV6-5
TGTGCCAGCAGTTACACAGGGCCAACCTACGAGCAGTACTTC
CASSYTGPTYEQYF
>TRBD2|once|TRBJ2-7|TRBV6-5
TGTGCCAGCAGGGACGCCCGAGCGGGATGGGACGAGCAGTACTTC
CASRDARAGWDEQYF
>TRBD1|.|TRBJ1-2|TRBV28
TGTGCCAGCAGTCCCCCGGGACAGTATGGCTACACCTTC
CASSPPGQYGYTF
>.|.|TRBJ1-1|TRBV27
TGTGCCAGCAGTCAAAGGGGGGGGCGAGCGATGAACACTGAAGCTTTCTTT
CASSQRGGRAMNTEAFF
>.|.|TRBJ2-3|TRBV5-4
TGTGCCAGCAGCTTGGCAGGGGGGCCTAAGGATACGCAGTATTTT
CASSLAGGPKDTQYF
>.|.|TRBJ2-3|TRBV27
TGTGCCAGCAGACCGCAGGGCCCAGATACGCAGTATTTT
CASRPQGPDTQYF
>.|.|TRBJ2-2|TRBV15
TGTGCCACCAGCAGAGTAGCAAACACCGGGGAGCTGTTTTTT
CATSRVANTGELFF
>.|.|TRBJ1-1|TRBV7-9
TGTGCCAGCAGTCCCGGTGGAGGGGGGGACACTGAAGCTTTCTTT
CASSPGGGGDTEAFF
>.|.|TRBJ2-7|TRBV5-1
TGCGCCAGCTCGGGGAGTAGCTACGAGCAGTACTTC
CASSGSSYEQYF
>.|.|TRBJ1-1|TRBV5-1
TGCGCCAGCAGCTTGGCGGGGGGAGGCACTTTGTTGACTGAAGCTTTCTTT
CASSLAGGGTLLTEAFF
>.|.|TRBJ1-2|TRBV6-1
TGTGCCGGTTCGGGGAAGAACTATGGCTACACCTTC
CAGSGKNYGYTF
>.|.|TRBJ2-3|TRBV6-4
TGTGCCAGCAGTGACTCAGGCGGCCCAGATACGCAGTATTTT
CASSDSGGPDTQYF
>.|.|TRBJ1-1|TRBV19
TGTGCCAGTAAGCTTAAGGGAGTAAACACTGAAGCTTTCTTT
CASKLKGVNTEAFF
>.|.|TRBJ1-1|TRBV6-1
TGTGCCAGCAGTGATGGTGCTGCGGGGAACACTGAAGCTTTCTTT
CASSDGAAGNTEAFF
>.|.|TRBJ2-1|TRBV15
TGTGCCACCAGCGGCTGGACTGTGAATGAGCAGTTCTTC
CATSGWTVNEQFF
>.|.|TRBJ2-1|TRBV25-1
TGTGCCAGCAGTTATTGGCGGGGCTACAATGAGCAGTTCTTC
CASSYWRGYNEQFF